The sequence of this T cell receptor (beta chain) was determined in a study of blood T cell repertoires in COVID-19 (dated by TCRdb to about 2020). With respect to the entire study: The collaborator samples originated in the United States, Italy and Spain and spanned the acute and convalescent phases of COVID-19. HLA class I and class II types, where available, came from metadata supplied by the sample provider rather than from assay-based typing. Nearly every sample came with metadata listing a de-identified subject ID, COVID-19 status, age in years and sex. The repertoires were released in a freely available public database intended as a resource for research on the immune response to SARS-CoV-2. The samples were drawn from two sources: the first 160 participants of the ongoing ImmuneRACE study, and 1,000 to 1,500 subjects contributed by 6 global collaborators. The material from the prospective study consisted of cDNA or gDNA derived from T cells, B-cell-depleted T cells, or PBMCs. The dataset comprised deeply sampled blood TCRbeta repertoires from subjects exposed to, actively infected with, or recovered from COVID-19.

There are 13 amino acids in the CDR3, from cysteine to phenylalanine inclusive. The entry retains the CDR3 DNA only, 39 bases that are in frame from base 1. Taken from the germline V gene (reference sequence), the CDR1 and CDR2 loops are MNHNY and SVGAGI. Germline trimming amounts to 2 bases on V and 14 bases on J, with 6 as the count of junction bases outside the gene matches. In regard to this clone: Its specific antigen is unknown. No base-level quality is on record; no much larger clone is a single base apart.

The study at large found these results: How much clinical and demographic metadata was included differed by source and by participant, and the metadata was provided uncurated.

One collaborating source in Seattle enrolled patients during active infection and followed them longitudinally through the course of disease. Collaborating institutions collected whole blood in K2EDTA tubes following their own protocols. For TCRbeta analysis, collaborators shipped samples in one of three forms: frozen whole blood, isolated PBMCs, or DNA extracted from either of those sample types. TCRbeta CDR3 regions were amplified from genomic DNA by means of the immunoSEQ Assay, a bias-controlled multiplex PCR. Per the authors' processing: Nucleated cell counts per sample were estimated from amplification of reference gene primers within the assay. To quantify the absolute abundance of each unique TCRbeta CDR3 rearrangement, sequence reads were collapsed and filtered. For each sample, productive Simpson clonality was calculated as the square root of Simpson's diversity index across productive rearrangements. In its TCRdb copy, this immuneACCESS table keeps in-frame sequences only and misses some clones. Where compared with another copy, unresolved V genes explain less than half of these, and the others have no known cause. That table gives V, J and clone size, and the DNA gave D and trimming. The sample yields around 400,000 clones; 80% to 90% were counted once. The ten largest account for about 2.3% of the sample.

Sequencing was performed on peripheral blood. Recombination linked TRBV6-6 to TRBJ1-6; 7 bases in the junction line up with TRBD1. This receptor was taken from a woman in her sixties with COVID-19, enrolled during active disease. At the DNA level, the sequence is TGTGCCAGCAGTTACGAGGGCCAGGGGGCCCTCCACTTT. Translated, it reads CASSYEGQGALHF.